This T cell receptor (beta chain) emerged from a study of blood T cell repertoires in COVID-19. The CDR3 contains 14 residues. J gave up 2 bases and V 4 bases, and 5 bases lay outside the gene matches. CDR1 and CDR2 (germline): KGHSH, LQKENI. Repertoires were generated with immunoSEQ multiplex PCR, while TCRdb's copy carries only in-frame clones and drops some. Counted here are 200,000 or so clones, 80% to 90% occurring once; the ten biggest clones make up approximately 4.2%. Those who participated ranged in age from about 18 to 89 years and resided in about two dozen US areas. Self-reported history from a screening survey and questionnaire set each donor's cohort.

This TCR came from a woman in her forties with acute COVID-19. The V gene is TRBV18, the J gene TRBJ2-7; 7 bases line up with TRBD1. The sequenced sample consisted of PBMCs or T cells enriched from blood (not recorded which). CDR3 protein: CASSRNDRAYEQYF. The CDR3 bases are TGTGCCAGCTCACGGAACGACAGGGCCTACGAGCAGTACTTC.